The table lists the clone carrying this T cell receptor beta chain with a count of one. The data were obtained in a study of technical replicates of blood from several donors. The germline V gene encodes CDR1 MDHEN and CDR2 SYDVKM. J lost 4 bases, V lost 6 bases, and 5 bases had no gene match. CDR3 size: 14 residues. Sequencing was performed with immunoSEQ multiplex PCR; in TCRdb, only in-frame clones are kept and a portion is missing. The sample consists of 74,000 or so clones, just over 95% of them appearing once. Sequenced: T cells isolated from PBMCs. This receptor was identified in a human donor in good health. V usage is TRBV28 and J usage is TRBJ1-4; TRBD1 agrees at 7 bases. The CDR3, as DNA: TGTGCCAGCAGATTGGGACAGTTTAATGAAAAACTGTTTTTT. Residues: CASRLGQFNEKLFF.